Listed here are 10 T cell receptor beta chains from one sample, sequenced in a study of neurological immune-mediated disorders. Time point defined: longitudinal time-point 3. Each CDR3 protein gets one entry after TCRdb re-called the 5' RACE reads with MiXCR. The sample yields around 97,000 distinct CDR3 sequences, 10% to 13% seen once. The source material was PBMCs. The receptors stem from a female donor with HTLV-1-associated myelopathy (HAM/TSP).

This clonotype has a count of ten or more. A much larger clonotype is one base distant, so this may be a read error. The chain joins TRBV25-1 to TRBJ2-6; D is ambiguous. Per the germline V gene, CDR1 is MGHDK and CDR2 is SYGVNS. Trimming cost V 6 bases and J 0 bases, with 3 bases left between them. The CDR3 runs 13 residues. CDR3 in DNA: TGTGCCAGCAGCGACTCTGGGGCCAACGTCCTGACTTTC. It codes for CASSDSGANVLTF. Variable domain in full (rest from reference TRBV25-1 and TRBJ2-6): EADIYQTPRYLVIGTGKKITLECSQTMGHDKMYWYQQDPGMELHLIHYSYGVNSTEKGDLSSESTVSRIRTEHFPLTLESARPSHTSQYLCASSDSGANVLTFGAGSRLTVL.

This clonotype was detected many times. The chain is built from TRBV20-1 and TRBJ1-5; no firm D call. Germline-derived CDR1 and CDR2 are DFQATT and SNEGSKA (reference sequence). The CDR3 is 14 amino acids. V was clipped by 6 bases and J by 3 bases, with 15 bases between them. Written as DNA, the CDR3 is TGCAGTGCCTCGAAAAATTTGAACAATCAGCCCCAGCATTTT. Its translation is CSASKNLNNQPQHF.

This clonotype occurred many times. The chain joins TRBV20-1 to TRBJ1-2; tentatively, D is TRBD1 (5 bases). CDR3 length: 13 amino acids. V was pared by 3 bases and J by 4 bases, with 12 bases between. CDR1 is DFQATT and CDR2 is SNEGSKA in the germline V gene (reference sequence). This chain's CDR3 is CSASCAGGYGYTF. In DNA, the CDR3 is TGCAGTGCTAGTTGCGCCGGGGGCTATGGCTACACCTTC.

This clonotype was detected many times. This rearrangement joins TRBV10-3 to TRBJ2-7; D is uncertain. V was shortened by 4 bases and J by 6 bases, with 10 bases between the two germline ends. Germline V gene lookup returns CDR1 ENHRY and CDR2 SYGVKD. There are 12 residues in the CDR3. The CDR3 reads CAISAAAIEQYF. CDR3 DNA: TGTGCCATCAGTGCGGCAGCCATCGAGCAGTACTTC.

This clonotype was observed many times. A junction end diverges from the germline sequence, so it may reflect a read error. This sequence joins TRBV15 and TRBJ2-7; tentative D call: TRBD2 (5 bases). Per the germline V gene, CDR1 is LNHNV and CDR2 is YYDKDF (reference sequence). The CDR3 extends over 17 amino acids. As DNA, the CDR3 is TGTGCTACCAGCAGAGAACGACCGGGATTTAGCTCCTACGAGCAGTACTTC. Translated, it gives CATSRERPGFSSYEQYF.

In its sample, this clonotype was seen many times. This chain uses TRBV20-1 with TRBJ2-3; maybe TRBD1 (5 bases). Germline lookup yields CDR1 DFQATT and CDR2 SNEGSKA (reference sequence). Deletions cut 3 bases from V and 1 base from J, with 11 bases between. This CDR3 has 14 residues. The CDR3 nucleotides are TGCAGTGCTAGGCAGCCAGGGCGCACAGATACGCAGTATTTT. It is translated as CSARQPGRTDTQYF.

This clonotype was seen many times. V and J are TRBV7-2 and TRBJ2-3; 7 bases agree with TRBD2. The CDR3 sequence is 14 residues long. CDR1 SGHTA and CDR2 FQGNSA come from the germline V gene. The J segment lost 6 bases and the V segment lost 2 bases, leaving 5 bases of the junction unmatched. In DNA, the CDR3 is TGTGCCAGCAGCTTATGGGACTATGCGGATACGCAGTATTTT. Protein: CASSLWDYADTQYF.

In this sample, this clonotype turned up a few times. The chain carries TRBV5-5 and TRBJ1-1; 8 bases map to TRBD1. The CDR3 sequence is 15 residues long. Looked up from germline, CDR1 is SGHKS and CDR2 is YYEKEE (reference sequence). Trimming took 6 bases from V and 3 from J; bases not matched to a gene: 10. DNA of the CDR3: TGTGCCAGCATGCTAACACAGGGGGATCACACTGAAGCTTTCTTT. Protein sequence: CASMLTQGDHTEAFF.

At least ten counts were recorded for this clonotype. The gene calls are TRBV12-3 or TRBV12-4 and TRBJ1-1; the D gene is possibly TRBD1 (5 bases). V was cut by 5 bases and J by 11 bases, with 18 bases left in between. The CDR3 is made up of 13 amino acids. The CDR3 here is CASSLGERSRAFF. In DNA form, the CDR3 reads TGTGCCAGCAGTCTAGGGGAGAGATCGAGGGCTTTCTTT.

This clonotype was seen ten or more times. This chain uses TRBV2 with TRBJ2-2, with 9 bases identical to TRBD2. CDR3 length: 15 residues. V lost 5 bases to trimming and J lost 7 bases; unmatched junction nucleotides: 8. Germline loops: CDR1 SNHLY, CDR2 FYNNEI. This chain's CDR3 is CASSIAGGPNGELFF. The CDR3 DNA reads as TGTGCCAGCAGTATTGCGGGGGGGCCGAACGGGGAGCTGTTTTTT.